This TCR beta chain is from a study of T cells after yellow fever vaccination. This clonotype was recorded many times. What it binds is unknown. The authors made TCR cDNA by 5'RACE template switching, adding a universal primer site and UMIs. TCRdb recomputed calls from the 5' RACE reads with MiXCR, one row per CDR3 protein. Of some 300,000 distinct CDR3 sequences listed, 3.6% are singletons. Findings of the study overall: CD4 and CD8 compartments shared a small share of clonotypes, likely from convergent recombination.

The CDR3 length is 13 residues. From germline, CDR1 is SNHLY and CDR2 FYNNEI. V lost 7 bases to trimming and J lost 8 bases, with 17 bases between them. The TCR sequence derives from a man younger than 30 who received the YFV17D yellow fever vaccine. The source was PBMCs, collected on the day of the yellow fever booster vaccination. The chain carries TRBV2 and TRBJ2-5; the D call may be TRBD1 or TRBD2 (5 bases each). CDR3 in amino acids: CASKPGTMVTQYF. In DNA, the CDR3 is TGTGCCAGCAAGCCAGGGACCATGGTTACCCAGTACTTC.